These T cell receptor beta chains were read from a single sample in a study of OX40 agonist ivuxolimab in advanced cancers. The data were produced by immunoSEQ multiplex PCR, yet TCRdb's version contains in-frame clones alone and is incomplete. The table lists 66,000 or so clones, 75% to 90% of them singletons. Sample: CD4+ or CD8+ T cells sorted from blood, taken in a trial of the OX40 agonist ivuxolimab. The receptors originated from an adult with an advanced solid tumor such as melanoma, head and neck, liver or kidney cancer. The CDR3 runs from the conserved cysteine through the conserved F or W. A D gene is named only where the DNA matches it firmly. Clone size is shown for a subset of rows, as once, few, many or a class of expanded clone.

J gene | D gene | clone size | V gene | CDR3 DNA | CDR3 protein
TRBJ1-2 | . | . | TRBV6-5 | TGTGCCAGCAGTTCCCTCACGGCCTTAAACTATGGCTACACCTTC | CASSSLTALNYGYTF
TRBJ1-1 | . | . | TRBV9 | TGTGCCAGCAGCGTAGAGTCCGACAGGCGTAGGACTGAAGCTTTCTTT | CASSVESDRRRTEAFF
TRBJ2-3 | . | . | TRBV9 | TGTGCCAGCAGCGTAGACACAGATACGCAGTATTTT | CASSVDTDTQYF
TRBJ1-2 | TRBD1 | . | TRBV5-1 | TGCGCCAGCAGCTACAATCGGGACAGCCCCCCGTCCACCTTC | CASSYNRDSPPSTF
TRBJ1-5 | TRBD1 | . | TRBV14 | TGTGCCAGCAGTTTCGAAGGGACAGCGTATCAGCCCCAGCATTTT | CASSFEGTAYQPQHF
TRBJ2-7 | TRBD2 | . | TRBV28 | TGTGCCAGCAGTTTACCACGATTGGGACTAGCGGGAGCTTACGAGCAGTACTTC | CASSLPRLGLAGAYEQYF
TRBJ1-5 | . | . | TRBV27 | TGTGCCAGCAGTGTTGCCCGTAGGGGGAGCAATCAGCCCCAGCATTTT | CASSVARRGSNQPQHF
TRBJ1-1 | TRBD1 | . | TRBV15 | TGTGCCACCAGCAGACTAGACAGGGAATCAGCTTTCTTT | CATSRLDRESAFF
TRBJ2-2 | . | . | TRBV27 | TGTGCCAGCAGGAATAACAGGGTCCCCGGGGAGCTGTTTTTT | CASRNNRVPGELFF
TRBJ1-4 | . | few | TRBV6-1 | TGTGCCAGCAGGGAGCATTCGAACCTCCAGCGGGCGTTTTTT | CASREHSNLQRAFF
TRBJ2-6 | . | . | TRBV11-1 | TGTGCCAGCAGCAGGTTGGGGGTTGGGGCCAACGTCCTGACTTTC | CASSRLGVGANVLTF
TRBJ1-1 | TRBD1 | . | TRBV29-1 | TGCAGCGTACCGACCGACAGGGTTGGCACTGAAGCTTTCTTT | CSVPTDRVGTEAFF
TRBJ1-1 | . | . | TRBV9 | TGTGCCAGCAGCTTCCCTCGAGACGGCTTAGTGACTGAAGCTTTCTTT | CASSFPRDGLVTEAFF
TRBJ2-2 | . | . | TRBV30 | TGTGCCTGGAGTGCTCGAAACACCGGGGAGCTGTTTTTT | CAWSARNTGELFF
TRBJ2-5 | TRBD2 | . | TRBV27 | TGTGCCAGCAGGTCAGCGGGAGGTAATCAAGAGACCCAGTACTTC | CASRSAGGNQETQYF
TRBJ2-7 | . | . | TRBV6-5 | TGTGCCAGCAGTTACTCGGGGGTTGAGGGCAAGGAGCAGTACTTC | CASSYSGVEGKEQYF
TRBJ2-5 | . | . | TRBV4-3 | TGCGCCAGCAGCCAAGCCAGGGGTCTATTGGAGACCCAGTACTTC | CASSQARGLLETQYF
TRBJ2-1 | . | . | TRBV6-1 | TGTGCCAGCAGTGAAATGGCGGGACCCTCCTACAATGAGCAGTTCTTC | CASSEMAGPSYNEQFF
TRBJ2-1 | . | . | TRBV29-1 | TGCAGCGTCGGGGGAGGGGGCGCTGGAAATGAGCAGTTCTTC | CSVGGGGAGNEQFF
TRBJ1-1 | . | once | TRBV19 | TGTGCCAGTAGTATAGATCCGGGAGAATCCACTGAAGCTTTCTTT | CASSIDPGESTEAFF
TRBJ2-2 | . | . | TRBV5-1 | TGCGCCAGCAGCTTCGGCAGGGGGAACACCGGGGAGCTGTTTTTT | CASSFGRGNTGELFF
TRBJ2-3 | . | once | TRBV10-3 | TGTGCCATCAGTAGCAGTACAGATACGCAGTATTTT | CAISSSTDTQYF
TRBJ2-5 | . | . | TRBV5-8 | TGTGCCAGCAGCTCCTTCGGGTACAGCCTAATCCAAGAGACCCAGTACTTC | CASSSFGYSLIQETQYF
TRBJ2-6 | . | . | TRBV11-2 | TGTGCCAGCAGCTTAGATCCCCATGGGGTTCCTGGGGCCAACGTCCTGACTTTC | CASSLDPHGVPGANVLTF
TRBJ2-7 | . | few | TRBV10-3 | TGTGCCATCCAGGCAGGCTCCTACGAGCAGTACTTC | CAIQAGSYEQYF
TRBJ2-3 | . | . | TRBV6-4 | TGTGCCAGCAGTGAAGTAGCGGAGTACACAGATACGCAGTATTTT | CASSEVAEYTDTQYF
TRBJ2-5 | . | . | TRBV27 | TGTGCCAGCAGTTTTCAGGGCTCCTACCAAGAGACCCAGTACTTC | CASSFQGSYQETQYF
TRBJ2-7 | . | . | TRBV7-3 | TGTGCCAGCAGCTCCAGGCAGGGGTTTTCTAGCTCCTACGAGCAGTACTTC | CASSSRQGFSSSYEQYF
TRBJ1-1 | . | . | TRBV18 | TGTGCCAGCTCACCAGAGGGGTACACTGAAGCTTTCTTT | CASSPEGYTEAFF
TRBJ2-4 | . | . | TRBV6-5 | TGTGCCAGCAGTTACTCAGGGATGGCCAAAAACATTCAGTACTTC | CASSYSGMAKNIQYF
TRBJ2-5 | . | . | TRBV5-6 | TGTGCCAGCAGCCAAGGACAGAAAGAGACCCAGTACTTC | CASSQGQKETQYF
TRBJ1-1 | TRBD1 | . | TRBV5-1 | TGCGCCAGCAGCACCCGGGACAGGGCTGGTGAAGCTTTCTTT | CASSTRDRAGEAFF
TRBJ1-1 | . | few | TRBV6-5 | TGTGCCAGCAGTTACTCGACAAGATTGAACACTGAAGCTTTCTTT | CASSYSTRLNTEAFF
TRBJ2-2 | . | . | TRBV14 | TGTGCCAGCAGGGGCTTTTACGGGCCCGGGGAGCTGTTTTTT | CASRGFYGPGELFF
TRBJ1-2 | . | once | TRBV4-3 | TGCGCCAGCAGCCAAGCTGGGTTCGATGGCTACACCTTC | CASSQAGFDGYTF